Listed here is a single TCR beta chain. This specimen comes from a study of low-dose radiotherapy and immunotherapy resistance in tumors. cDNA synthesis used a TRAV/TRBV-specific primer set for both chains. An approximately 19-cycle PCR with a constant-region primer and V-primer adapter amplified TCRs. MiXCR, run by TCRdb on the reads, gives a single entry per CDR3 protein. This repertoire shows about 11,000 distinct CDR3 sequences, more than 55% found once; its top ten account for over 9.5%. This clonotype was obtained from a human donor with advanced metastatic prostate, ovarian, gallbladder or colorectal cancer (not recorded which). This table probably holds off-target reads from a library built for another chain.

The CDR3 here is CASSYHLPPIAGELFF. CDR3 DNA sequence: TGTGCCAGCAGTTACCACCTCCCCCCGATTGCCGGGGAGCTGTTTTTT. This sequence joins TRBV6-2 or TRBV6-3 and TRBJ2-2; D remains unclear. The CDR3 runs 16 residues. Germline CDR1 is MNHEY and CDR2 is SVGEGT. Trimming removed 2 bases at V and 6 bases at J, with 16 bases between.